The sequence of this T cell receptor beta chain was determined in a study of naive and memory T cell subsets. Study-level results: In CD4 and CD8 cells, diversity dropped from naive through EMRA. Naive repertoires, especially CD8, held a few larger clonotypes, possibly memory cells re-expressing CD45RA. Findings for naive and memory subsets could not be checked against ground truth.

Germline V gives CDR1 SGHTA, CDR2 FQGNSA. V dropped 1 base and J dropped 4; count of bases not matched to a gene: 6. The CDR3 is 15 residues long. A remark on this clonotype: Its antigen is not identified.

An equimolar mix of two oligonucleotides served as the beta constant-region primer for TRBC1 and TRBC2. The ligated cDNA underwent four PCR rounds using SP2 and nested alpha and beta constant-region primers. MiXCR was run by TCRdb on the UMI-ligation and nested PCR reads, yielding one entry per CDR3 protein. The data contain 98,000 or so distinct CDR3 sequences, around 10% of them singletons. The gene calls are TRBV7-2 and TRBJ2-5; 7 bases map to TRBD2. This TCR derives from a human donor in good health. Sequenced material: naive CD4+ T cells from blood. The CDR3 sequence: CASSLESSGGETQYF. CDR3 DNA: TGTGCCAGCAGCTTAGAGTCTTCGGGAGGAGAGACCCAGTACTTC. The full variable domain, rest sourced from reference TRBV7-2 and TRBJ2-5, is GAGVSQSPSNKVTEKGKDVELRCDPISGHTALYWYRQSLGQGLEFLIYFQGNSAPDKSGLPSDRFSAERTGGSVSTLTIQRTQQEDSAVYLCASSLESSGGETQYFGPGTRLLVL.